These 5 T cell receptor beta chains came from one sample sequenced in a study of blood T cells in healthy people across ages. Then a second PCR, running roughly 7 to 11 cycles, was carried out with a sample-barcoded 5' primer and a J-beta primer mix. TCRdb itself ran the 5' RACE reads through MiXCR, one entry per CDR3 protein. The profile shows about 540,000 distinct CDR3 sequences, about 25% of them singletons. The sample was also linked to a second study, of T cells of mothers and their children.

The sequencing sample was made of blood. Every receptor here comes from a boy under 18 in good health.

This clonotype turned up a few times. The J gene is TRBJ2-3, the V gene TRBV7-2; unclear D gene. Germline CDR1 SGHTA, CDR2 FQGNSA. V dropped 2 bases and J dropped 6 bases, with 6 bases sitting between them. This CDR3 has 12 amino acids. The CDR3 region is CASSLSRDTQYF. Written as DNA, the CDR3 is TGTGCCAGCAGCTTATCAAGGGATACGCAGTATTTT.

The chain recombines TRBV27 with TRBJ2-2; D is ambiguous. The germline gives CDR1 MNHEY, CDR2 SMNVEV (reference sequence). V was shortened by 5 bases and J by 0 bases, with 19 bases between the two germline ends. There are 18 residues in the CDR3. The CDR3 here is CASSPSRLLTANTGELFF. The CDR3 DNA is TGTGCCAGCAGTCCCTCAAGGCTACTGACCGCGAACACCGGGGAGCTGTTTTTT.

This clonotype has a handful of counts. The rearrangement uses TRBV10-3 and TRBJ1-6; 9 nucleotides line up with TRBD1. Germline V gives CDR1 ENHRY, CDR2 SYGVKD. V lost 0 bases, J lost 7 bases, and 7 bases stayed unmatched. This CDR3 has 17 residues. The CDR3, as DNA: TGTGCCATCAGTGAGTCCCAACTGGACAGGGGAAATTCACCCCTCCACTTT. Protein: CAISESQLDRGNSPLHF.

This clonotype was seen a handful of times. This chain connects TRBV6-2 or TRBV6-3 to TRBJ2-1; D unclear. Trimming left V 6 bases short and J 0 bases short, with 12 bases between. The CDR3 extends over 15 amino acids. The V gene's germline CDR1 is MNHEY and CDR2 SVGEGT. The CDR3 coding sequence is TGTGCCAGCAGCTCTCATAGCAGCTCCTACAATGAGCAGTTCTTC. Translated: CASSSHSSSYNEQFF.

This chain connects TRBV4-2 to TRBJ1-3; the D gene is possibly TRBD1 (6 bases). V was cut by 1 base and J by 0 bases, with 13 bases left in between. Germline assignment: CDR1 LGHNA and CDR2 YNFKEQ. The CDR3 extends over 17 amino acids. The CDR3 is CASSQGIQDSSGNTIYF. The CDR3, as DNA: TGTGCCAGCAGCCAAGGAATCCAGGACAGCTCTGGAAACACCATATATTTT.